The sample holds many counts of the clone carrying this T cell receptor (beta chain). Its antigen is as yet unknown. Regarding time point: sample taken at primary tumor resection. This specimen belongs to a study of spatial heterogeneity in lung cancer. Whole-study context: An average of more than ten raw reads was observed per unique TCR and UMI combination. Findings of the study overall: In tumors, expanded intratumoral alpha and beta TCR counts tracked mutation counts.

Every molecule of TCR cDNA had its own unique molecular identifier. TCRdb re-derived calls from the 5' RACE reads in MiXCR, one entry per CDR3 protein. The sample consists of 18,000 or so distinct CDR3 sequences, 6.5% of them appearing once. The CDR3 is made up of 16 amino acids. Trimming removed 6 bases from V and 0 bases from J, with 12 bases in between. In germline, CDR1 is MNHEY, CDR2 SMNVEV (reference sequence). The source material was lung tumor tissue, sampled at surgery. V is TRBV27 and J is TRBJ2-6, with TRBD1 as a possible D gene (6 bases). This clonotype was sampled from a female donor with early-stage non-small cell lung cancer. The CDR3: CASRFIGGSGANVLTF. Written as DNA, the CDR3 is TGTGCCAGCAGATTTATAGGGGGCTCTGGGGCCAACGTCCTGACTTTC.